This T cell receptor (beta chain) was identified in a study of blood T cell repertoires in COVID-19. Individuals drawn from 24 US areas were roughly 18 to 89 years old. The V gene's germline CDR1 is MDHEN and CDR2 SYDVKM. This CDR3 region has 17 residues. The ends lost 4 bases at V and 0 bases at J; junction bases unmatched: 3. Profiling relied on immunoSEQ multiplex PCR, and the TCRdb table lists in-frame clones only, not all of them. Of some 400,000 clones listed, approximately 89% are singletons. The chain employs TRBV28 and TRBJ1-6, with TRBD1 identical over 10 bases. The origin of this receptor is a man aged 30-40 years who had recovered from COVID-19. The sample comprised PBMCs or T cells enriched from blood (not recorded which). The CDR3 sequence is CASSSGQGSSYNSPLHF. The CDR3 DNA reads TGTGCCAGCAGTTCGGGACAGGGGAGCTCCTATAATTCACCCCTCCACTTT. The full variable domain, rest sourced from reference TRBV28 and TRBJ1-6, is DVKVTQSSRYLVKRTGEKVFLECVQDMDHENMFWYRQDPGLGLRLIYFSYDVKMKEKGDIPEGYSVSREKKERFSLILESASTNQTSMYLCASSSGQGSSYNSPLHFGNGTRLTVT.